These 12 T cell receptor beta chains came from one sample sequenced in a study of beta chain features in type 1 diabetes. Of the isolated RNA, all was reverse transcribed, and so the sequenced material was expressed TCRB transcripts. The protocol was immunoSEQ multiplex PCR, while the TCRdb copy is restricted to in-frame clones and leaves out a portion. This repertoire shows hundreds of thousands of clones, around 8% found once; its top ten account for less than 0.45%. The sequencing sample was made of central memory CD4+ T cells from blood. The receptors come from a woman between 18 and 29 years old in good health.

This clone was seen ten or more times. This chain links TRBV19 with TRBJ1-1; D is uncertain. V shed 3 bases and J shed 0 bases, with 8 bases lying between them. Germline CDR1 and CDR2: LNHDA and SQIVND (reference sequence). The CDR3 loop spans 14 amino acids. CDR3 sequence (DNA): TGTGCCAGTAGTATGGTCAGGTTGAACACTGAAGCTTTCTTT. Protein: CASSMVRLNTEAFF.

This clone has ten or more counts. The chain couples TRBV10-3 to TRBJ2-5; D is possibly TRBD1 (5 bases). Between the trimmed V and J ends, which lost 2 bases and 3 bases, there was a span of 13 bases. The CDR3 is 15 residues long. Per the germline V gene, CDR1 is ENHRY and CDR2 is SYGVKD. DNA for the CDR3: TGTGCCATCAGTGAGCCCTCCGACAGAAAAGAGACCCAGTACTTC. This translates into CAISEPSDRKETQYF.

The J gene is TRBJ1-2, the V gene TRBV5-6; D unclear. The CDR3 has 14 residues. CDR1 and CDR2 (germline): SGHDT, YYEEEE. V was cut by 0 bases and J by 2 bases, with 8 bases left in between. CDR3 loop: CASSLGSGNYGYTF. The CDR3 nucleotides are TGTGCCAGCAGCTTGGGCAGTGGGAACTATGGCTACACCTTC.

This clone was picked up a small number of times. CDR3 loop: CASSLVAGANEQFF. In DNA form, the CDR3 reads TGTGCCAGCAGCTTAGTAGCGGGAGCCAATGAGCAGTTCTTC. The rearrangement joins TRBV7-8 to TRBJ2-1; 9 bases are shared with TRBD2. The CDR3 loop spans 14 amino acids. The V and J ends lost 1 base and 6 bases, in that order; junction bases with no gene match: 1. Germline V gene sequence: CDR1 SGHVS, CDR2 FQNEAQ.

This clone showed up just a few times. This chain links TRBV7-2 with TRBJ1-1; D is uncertain. Germline values: CDR1 SGHTA, CDR2 FQGNSA. The CDR3 length is 14 residues. V gave up 6 bases and J gave up 1 base, with 12 bases separating them. As DNA, the CDR3 is TGTGCCAGCAGGAAGGGTCGGGCGAACACTGAAGCTTTCTTT. It specifies CASRKGRANTEAFF.

The chain recombines TRBV6-5 with TRBJ1-5, with D perhaps TRBD1 (5 bases). Germline values: CDR1 MNHEY, CDR2 SVGAGI. Trimming took 6 bases from V and 0 from J, leaving 12 bases between them. The CDR3 length is 15 residues. The CDR3, as DNA: TGTGCCAGCAGGACGTCGGGGGATAGCAATCAGCCCCAGCATTTT. It codes for CASRTSGDSNQPQHF.

This clone was counted between two and nine times. The rearrangement uses TRBV10-3 and TRBJ2-3; D unclear. The CDR3 covers 14 residues. Trimming shortened V by 10 bases and J by 0 bases, and 14 bases separated the two germline ends. Per germline, CDR1 ENHRY and CDR2 SYGVKD. This chain's CDR3 is CATAFSDSTDTQYF. For the CDR3, the DNA is TGTGCCACCGCCTTTTCGGACAGCACAGATACGCAGTATTTT.

The V gene is TRBV7-2, the J gene TRBJ2-3; D call uncertain. CDR1 SGHTA and CDR2 FQGNSA come from the germline V gene. The CDR3 has 11 residues. V was pared by 5 bases and J by 5 bases, with 5 bases between. The DNA for the CDR3 is TGTGCCAGCAGCCGGCGAGATACGCAGTATTTT. Its translation is CASSRRDTQYF.

This clone was seen more than once but under ten times. The rearrangement uses TRBV4-3 and TRBJ2-3; D is perhaps TRBD1 or TRBD2 (5 bases each). V was shortened by 0 bases and J by 0 bases, with 13 bases between the two germline ends. CDR1 is LGHNA and CDR2 is YSLEER in the germline V gene. The CDR3 is 17 residues long. The CDR3 sequence: CASSQDFGGTSTDTQYF. DNA for the CDR3: TGCGCCAGCAGCCAAGATTTTGGGGGAACCAGCACAGATACGCAGTATTTT.

This clone was counted a few times. The genes are TRBV7-9 and TRBJ2-1; 14 positions agree with TRBD2. The V gene end was trimmed by 5 bases and the J gene end by 9 bases; junction bases not matched to a gene: 6. The CDR3 covers 15 residues. Germline CDR1 and CDR2: SEHNR and FQNEAQ (reference sequence). The CDR3: CASSRLAGGFGEQFF. CDR3 nucleotides: TGTGCCAGCAGCAGACTAGCGGGAGGGTTCGGTGAGCAGTTCTTC.

The rearrangement links TRBV7-2 to TRBJ2-1, with 9 bases identical to TRBD1. CDR3 length: 16 residues. The trim removed 3 bases at V and 2 bases at J, leaving 5 bases unmatched. Germline assignment: CDR1 SGHTA and CDR2 FQGNSA. CDR3: CASSFTGGFTYNEQFF. The CDR3 DNA reads as TGTGCCAGCAGCTTTACAGGGGGCTTTACCTACAATGAGCAGTTCTTC.

This clone showed up just a few times. The same CDR3 also results from other DNA sequences found in this sample. The chain links TRBV5-6 to TRBJ1-1; D gene unclear. The CDR3 loop spans 13 amino acids. The ends were cut back, 1 base at V and 0 bases at J, with 4 bases in the middle. CDR1 is SGHDT, CDR2 YYEEEE, per germline. The CDR3 sequence: CASSLPMNTEAFF. As DNA, the CDR3 is TGTGCCAGCAGCTTGCCGATGAACACTGAAGCTTTCTTT.